The 13 T cell receptor beta chains in this list originate from one sample, sequenced in a study of cytomegalovirus exposure and HLA in healthy donors. The PCR ran on 60 Vbeta and 13 Jbeta primers. Measured with immunoSEQ multiplex PCR; TCRdb has only the in-frame clones, and not every one. In the table there are approximately 75,000 clones, roughly 88% of which are singletons. Input material: PBMCs. All receptors derive from an older man in good health and CMV-seropositive.

The chain combines TRBV4-1 with TRBJ1-2; D possibly corresponds to TRBD1 (5 bases). V shed 5 bases and J shed 6 bases, with 13 bases lying between them. Germline V gives CDR1 MGHRA, CDR2 YSYEKL. The CDR3 runs 13 residues. The CDR3 reads CASSAQGLDGYTF. In DNA, the CDR3 is TGCGCCAGCAGCGCGCAGGGTCTCGATGGCTACACCTTC.

This clone has a handful of counts. J is TRBJ2-7 and V is TRBV6-5; 8 bases align to TRBD2. The CDR3 is 14 residues long. Germline CDR1 reads MNHEY; CDR2 reads SVGAGI. Unmatched junction bases numbered 5, after V lost 4 bases and J lost 3 bases. This CDR3 is CASSSGGPVYEQYF. In DNA, the CDR3 is TGTGCCAGCAGTTCGGGGGGGCCGGTCTACGAGCAGTACTTC.

This chain connects TRBV2 to TRBJ2-5, with D possibly matching TRBD2 (7 bases). The V end lost 1 base, the J end lost 3 bases, and 12 bases lay between the germline ends. Germline CDR1 reads SNHLY; CDR2 reads FYNNEI. This CDR3 is 15 amino acids long. The CDR3 region is CASSEEGGGEETQYF. The CDR3 coding sequence is TGTGCCAGCAGTGAAGAGGGAGGGGGTGAAGAGACCCAGTACTTC.

V usage is TRBV18 and J usage is TRBJ1-2; possibly TRBD1 for D (6 bases). Trimming removed 2 bases at V and 8 bases at J, with 15 bases between. Germline CDR1 and CDR2: KGHSH and LQKENI. The CDR3 length is 14 residues. CDR3 loop: CASSPSAGAGGYTF. The CDR3 nucleotides read TGTGCCAGCTCACCATCTGCGGGGGCAGGGGGCTACACCTTC.

The chain combines TRBV6-5 with TRBJ2-5; TRBD1 aligns across 8 bases. The J call may not be correct, given that the DNA end is closer to TRBJ2-7. Germline CDR1 reads MNHEY; CDR2 reads SVGAGI. This CDR3 is 15 amino acids long. CDR3 residues: CASRPGTGPSYEQYF. CDR3 DNA sequence: TGTGCCAGCAGGCCCGGGACAGGACCCTCCTACGAGCAGTACTTC.

On this clone: An end of the junction differs from the germline gene, which may be a read error. V is TRBV4-1 and J is TRBJ2-7; a weak D match, TRBD2 (6 bases). Germline V gene lookup returns CDR1 MGHRA and CDR2 YSYEKL. CDR3 length equals 11 residues. CDR3 region: CGGLPPYEQYF. DNA for the CDR3: TGTGGAGGGCTCCCCCCCTACGAGCAGTACTTC.

This sequence joins TRBV4-2 and TRBJ2-3; TRBD1 aligns across 8 bases. This CDR3 region has 19 residues. J was trimmed by 2 bases and V by 4 bases; bases with no gene match: 17. Germline-derived CDR1 and CDR2 are LGHNA and YNFKEQ. CDR3 in amino acids: CASSRGDSRTGFFTDTQYF. The CDR3 coding sequence is TGTGCCAGCAGCCGAGGGGATTCTCGGACAGGGTTCTTCACAGATACGCAGTATTTT.

In nucleotides, the CDR3 is TGTGCCAGTAGTTTCCTGGGACAGGGCTACTATGGCTACACCTTC. It codes for CASSFLGQGYYGYTF. The rearrangement uses TRBV19 and TRBJ1-2; TRBD1 agrees at 9 bases. V lost 5 bases, J lost 3 bases, and 7 bases stayed unmatched. The CDR3 is 15 residues long. Germline CDR1 and CDR2: LNHDA and SQIVND (reference sequence).

The CDR3 coding sequence is TGTGCCAGCAGCTTAGTGGCGGGAGCCTCCTACAATGAGCAGTTCTTC. Its protein product is CASSLVAGASYNEQFF. The rearrangement links TRBV7-2 to TRBJ2-1; 7 nucleotides agree with TRBD2. The junction had 3 bases not matched to a gene; V was cut back by 1 base and J by 0 bases. Germline CDR1 SGHTA, CDR2 FQGNSA. The CDR3 is made up of 16 amino acids.

The rearrangement links TRBV5-1 to TRBJ2-7, with D tentatively TRBD1 (5 bases). Trimming took 0 bases from V and 2 from J, leaving 9 bases between them. CDR1 is SGHRS and CDR2 is YFSETQ in the germline V gene. The CDR3 length is 14 residues. The CDR3 bases are TGCGCCAGCAGCTTGGGACAGTATACCTACGAGCAGTACTTC. It encodes CASSLGQYTYEQYF.

This chain links TRBV6-1 with TRBJ2-7; possibly TRBD1 for D (6 bases). From germline, CDR1 is MNHNS and CDR2 SASEGT. This CDR3 comprises 14 residues. With 6 bases removed from V and 3 bases from J, the gap between germline ends came to 15 bases. The CDR3 spells CASRYRDTNYEQYF. In DNA, the CDR3 is TGTGCCAGCAGATACCGGGACACCAACTACGAGCAGTACTTC.

The J gene is TRBJ1-1, the V gene TRBV7-3; 9 nucleotides line up with TRBD1. The CDR3 totals 14 residues. Trimming removed 0 bases from V and 12 bases from J; junction bases left unmatched: 8. CDR1 SGHTA and CDR2 FQGTGA come from the germline V gene. CDR3 DNA: TGTGCCAGCAGCTTAACGCCTCGGGACAGGGAAACTTTCTTT. Encoded protein: CASSLTPRDRETFF.

The genes are TRBV5-4 and TRBJ2-3; D possibly corresponds to TRBD2 (5 bases). V lost 4 bases and J lost 6, with 6 bases in between. Per germline, CDR1 SGHNT and CDR2 YYREEE (reference sequence). The CDR3 consists of 11 residues. The CDR3 loop is CASSRGDTQYF. CDR3 DNA: TGTGCCAGCAGCCGAGGGGATACGCAGTATTTT. The variable domain in full, completed from reference TRBV5-4 and TRBJ2-3, reads ETGVTQSPTHLIKTRGQQVTLRCSSQSGHNTVSWYQQALGQGPQFIFQYYREEENGRGNFPPRFSGLQFPNYSSELNVNALELDDSALYLCASSRGDTQYFGPGTRLTVL.